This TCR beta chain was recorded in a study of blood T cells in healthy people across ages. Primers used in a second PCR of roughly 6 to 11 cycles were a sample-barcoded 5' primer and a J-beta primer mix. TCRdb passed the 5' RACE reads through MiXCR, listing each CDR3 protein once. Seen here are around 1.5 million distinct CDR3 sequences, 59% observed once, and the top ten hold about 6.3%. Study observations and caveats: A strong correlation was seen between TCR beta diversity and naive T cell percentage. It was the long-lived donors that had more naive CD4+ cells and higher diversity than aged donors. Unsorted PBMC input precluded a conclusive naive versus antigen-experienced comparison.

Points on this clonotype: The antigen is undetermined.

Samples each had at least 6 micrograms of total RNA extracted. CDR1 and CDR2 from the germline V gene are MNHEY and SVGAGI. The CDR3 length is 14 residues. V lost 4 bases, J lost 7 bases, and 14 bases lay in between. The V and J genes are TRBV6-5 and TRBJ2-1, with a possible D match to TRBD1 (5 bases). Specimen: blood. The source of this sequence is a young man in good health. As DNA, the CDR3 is TGTGCCAGCAGTTTCCAACACCAGGGTAATGAGCAGTTCTTC. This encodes CASSFQHQGNEQFF.